This T cell receptor beta chain emerged from a study of resident and recirculating memory T cells in vitiligo. Data came from immunoSEQ multiplex PCR; TCRdb stores just in-frame clones and leaves some out. The sample contains more than 65,000 clones, about 89% of which appear only once. The CDR3 loop spans 14 amino acids. Losses at the gene ends were 5 bases for V and 7 bases for J; bases not matched to a gene: 1. Germline V gene sequence: CDR1 LNHDA, CDR2 SQIVND (reference sequence). No patient showed confetti depigmentation, a clinical sign of active disease. Source material: blood. The chain carries TRBV19 and TRBJ1-6; 11 nucleotides agree with TRBD1. The receptor was derived from a male donor with vitiligo. The DNA of the CDR3 is TGTGCCAGTAGTGGGACAGGGGGAAATTCACCCCTCCACTTT. The encoded protein is CASSGTGGNSPLHF.